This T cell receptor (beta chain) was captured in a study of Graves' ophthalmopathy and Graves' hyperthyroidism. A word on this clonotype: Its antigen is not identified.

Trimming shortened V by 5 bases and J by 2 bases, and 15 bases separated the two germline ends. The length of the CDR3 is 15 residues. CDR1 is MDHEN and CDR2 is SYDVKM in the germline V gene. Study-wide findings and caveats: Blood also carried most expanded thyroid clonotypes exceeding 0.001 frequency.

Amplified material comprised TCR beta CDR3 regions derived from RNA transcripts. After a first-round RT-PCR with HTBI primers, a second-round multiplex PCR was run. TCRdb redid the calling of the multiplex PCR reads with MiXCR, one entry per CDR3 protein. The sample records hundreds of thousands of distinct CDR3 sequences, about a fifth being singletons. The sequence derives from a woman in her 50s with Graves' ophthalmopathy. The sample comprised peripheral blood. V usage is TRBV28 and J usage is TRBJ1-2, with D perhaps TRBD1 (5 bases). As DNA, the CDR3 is TGTGCCAGCAGTCCCTATTCCAGGGAAAACTATGGCTACACCTTC. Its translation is CASSPYSRENYGYTF.